The next 22 T cell receptor beta chains were all read from a single sample in a study of shared clonotypes between healthy human individuals. The assay was immunoSEQ multiplex PCR, and TCRdb's table has in-frame clones only and misses some. The sample lists 500,000 or so clones, more than 95% occurring once. Sequences were obtained from naive CD4+ T cells sorted from blood. This sample's subset: CD45RA+ positively selected. Receptors were obtained from a woman aged 25 to 39 in good health.

J is TRBJ1-3 and V is TRBV6-5; perhaps TRBD1 as D (6 bases). Germline CDR1 reads MNHEY; CDR2 reads SVGAGI. There are 16 residues in the CDR3. Trimming took off 2 bases at V and 4 bases at J, with 15 bases between the two ends. This CDR3 reads CASSYDGRGVGNTIYF. In DNA form, the CDR3 reads TGTGCCAGCAGTTACGACGGCAGGGGCGTCGGAAACACCATATATTTT.

The V and J genes are TRBV5-1 and TRBJ2-7, with 10 bases fitting TRBD1. Germline V lookup: CDR1 SGHRS, CDR2 YFSETQ. J lost 7 bases, V lost 0 bases, and 4 bases had no gene match. This CDR3 is built from 14 residues. The CDR3 loop is CASSLGTGGREQYF. CDR3 DNA: TGCGCCAGCAGCTTGGGGACAGGGGGGCGGGAGCAGTACTTC.

The chain couples TRBV7-9 to TRBJ2-2; 8 positions agree with TRBD2. This CDR3 contains 14 residues. The germline CDR1 and CDR2 sequences are SEHNR and FQNEAQ (reference sequence). The V segment lost 6 bases and the J segment 9 bases; nucleotides outside the gene matches: 9. The DNA of the CDR3 is TGTGCCAGCAGTAGCGGGACCCCCGTTCGGGAGCTGTTTTTT. This encodes CASSSGTPVRELFF.

This clone was seen a single time. The chain combines TRBV6-4 with TRBJ2-1; perhaps D is TRBD1 or TRBD2 (6 bases each). The ends were cut back, 0 bases at V and 6 bases at J, with 15 bases in the middle. CDR1 is MRHNA and CDR2 is SNTAGT in the germline V gene. The CDR3 spans 16 residues. Here the CDR3 DNA reads TGTGCCAGCAGTGACTCGACTAGGGGGTTCCCCAATGAGCAGTTCTTC. This codes for CASSDSTRGFPNEQFF.

J is TRBJ2-5 and V is TRBV11-2; TRBD2 agrees at 8 bases. V lost 3 bases, J lost 5 bases, and 5 bases stayed unmatched. Germline V gives CDR1 SGHAT, CDR2 FQNNGV. The CDR3 contains 14 residues. CDR3 in amino acids: CASSFREGSETQYF. The CDR3 DNA is TGTGCCAGCAGCTTTCGGGAGGGTTCGGAGACCCAGTACTTC.

This chain links TRBV30 with TRBJ1-1; a possible D gene is TRBD1 (6 bases). V was shortened by 4 bases and J by 5 bases, with 20 bases between the two germline ends. The CDR3 length is 15 residues. In germline, CDR1 is GTSNPN, CDR2 SVGIG (reference sequence). CDR3 DNA: TGTGCCTGGACCCCGAAGGGGGGAAGATCTACTGAAGCTTTCTTT. Translation: CAWTPKGGRSTEAFF.

The rearrangement links TRBV7-9 to TRBJ1-1, with TRBD1 matching 10 bases. V lost 2 bases, J lost 1 base, and 7 bases stayed unmatched. This CDR3 has 17 amino acids. Germline assignment: CDR1 SEHNR and CDR2 FQNEAQ (reference sequence). CDR3 DNA sequence: TGTGCCAGCAGCTTAAGGACAGGGGGGGAACCGAACACTGAAGCTTTCTTT. Amino acid sequence: CASSLRTGGEPNTEAFF. Looking up the rest from reference TRBV7-9 and TRBJ1-1 gives the full variable domain: DTGVSQNPRHKITKRGQNVTFRCDPISEHNRLYWYRQTLGQGPEFLTYFQNEAQLEKSRLLSDRFSAERPKGSFSTLEIQRTEQGDSAMYLCASSLRTGGEPNTEAFFGQGTRLTVV.

This rearrangement joins TRBV27 to TRBJ2-5; TRBD1 aligns across 7 bases. The germline V gene has CDR1 MNHEY and CDR2 SMNVEV (reference sequence). V lost 1 base and J lost 1; bases outside the gene matches: 3. The CDR3 is 15 amino acids. DNA of the CDR3: TGTGCCAGCAGTTTATGGGGACAGAGCCAAGAGACCCAGTACTTC. The encoded protein is CASSLWGQSQETQYF.

The rearrangement links TRBV5-4 to TRBJ2-7, with unresolved D. Trimming shortened V by 4 bases and J by 2 bases, and 10 bases separated the two germline ends. The CDR3 sequence is 13 residues long. Germline loops: CDR1 SGHNT, CDR2 YYREEE (reference sequence). CDR3 region: CASSTTSTYEQYF. In DNA form, the CDR3 reads TGTGCCAGCAGCACGACCTCCACCTACGAGCAGTACTTC. The full variable domain, its missing parts supplied by reference TRBV5-4 and TRBJ2-7, is ETGVTQSPTHLIKTRGQQVTLRCSSQSGHNTVSWYQQALGQGPQFIFQYYREEENGRGNFPPRFSGLQFPNYSSELNVNALELDDSALYLCASSTTSTYEQYFGPGTRLTVT.

This chain joins TRBV19 and TRBJ2-2; D is unresolved. V was shortened by 7 bases and J by 2 bases, with 17 bases between the two germline ends. Germline assignment: CDR1 LNHDA and CDR2 SQIVND (reference sequence). This CDR3 is built from 16 residues. CDR3 loop: CASNAWLQRNTGELFF. DNA of the CDR3: TGTGCCAGTAACGCGTGGTTACAGAGAAACACCGGGGAGCTGTTTTTT.

Regarding this clone: This sample includes further DNA sequences coding for the same CDR3. The chain is built from TRBV28 and TRBJ2-7; D is undetermined. V lost 2 bases and J 2 bases, leaving 4 bases between the germline ends. This CDR3 is built from 12 residues. CDR1 and CDR2 (germline): MDHEN, SYDVKM. CDR3 in amino acids: CASSLGAYEQYF. The CDR3, as DNA: TGTGCCAGCAGTTTAGGGGCCTACGAGCAGTACTTC.

This chain connects TRBV7-6 to TRBJ2-7; 10 nucleotides agree with TRBD2. Trimming removed 2 bases from V and 3 bases from J; junction bases left unmatched: 4. Germline values: CDR1 SGHVS, CDR2 FNYEAQ. The CDR3 runs 15 residues. The CDR3 bases are TGTGCCAGCAGCTTAATGGCTAGCGGGAGCTACGAGCAGTACTTC. This codes for CASSLMASGSYEQYF.

V is TRBV28 and J is TRBJ1-2; D gene ambiguous. This CDR3 spans 12 amino acids. Trimming removed 7 bases from V and 7 bases from J, with 13 bases in between. CDR1 is MDHEN and CDR2 is SYDVKM in the germline V gene. CDR3 sequence reads: CASNHRSPGYTF. DNA for the CDR3: TGTGCCAGCAATCACAGATCCCCTGGCTACACCTTC.

The J gene is TRBJ2-5, the V gene TRBV5-1; no reliable D call. The CDR3 totals 14 residues. Trimming shortened V by 0 bases and J by 0 bases, and 6 bases separated the two germline ends. CDR1 and CDR2 (germline): SGHRS, YFSETQ. The CDR3 region is CASSLAEYQETQYF. CDR3 nucleotide sequence: TGCGCCAGCAGCTTGGCCGAGTACCAAGAGACCCAGTACTTC.

This chain uses TRBV28 with TRBJ2-3; TRBD2 is a possible D gene (6 bases). The CDR3 is made up of 15 amino acids. V lost 3 bases and J lost 2, with 12 bases in between. From germline, CDR1 is MDHEN and CDR2 SYDVKM. The DNA of the CDR3 is TGTGCCAGCAGTTTCTCTTGGAGGGCCACAGATACGCAGTATTTT. Translating gives CASSFSWRATDTQYF.

This sequence joins TRBV13 and TRBJ2-1; 14 nucleotides align to TRBD2. CDR1 is PRHDT and CDR2 is FYEKMQ in the germline V gene (reference sequence). The J segment lost 1 base and the V segment lost 3 bases, leaving 14 bases of the junction unmatched. The length of the CDR3 is 21 residues. CDR3 sequence: CASSFMFSPGTSGSSYNEQFF. CDR3 nucleotides: TGTGCCAGCAGCTTCATGTTTAGCCCCGGGACTAGCGGGAGTTCCTACAATGAGCAGTTCTTC.

This rearrangement joins TRBV6-6 to TRBJ1-5, with D unresolved. V was cut by 5 bases and J by 3 bases, with 11 bases left in between. The V gene's germline CDR1 is MNHNY and CDR2 SVGAGI (reference sequence). The CDR3 covers 14 residues. The CDR3 is CASSPGRDNQPQHF. The CDR3 DNA sequence: TGTGCCAGCAGTCCCGGCCGGGACAATCAGCCCCAGCATTTT.

The rearrangement uses TRBV2 and TRBJ2-7; no definite D call. CDR1 SNHLY and CDR2 FYNNEI come from the germline V gene. Between the trimmed V and J ends, which lost 1 base and 3 bases, there was a span of 13 bases. This CDR3 has 15 residues. CDR3 protein: CASSEVSILGYEQYF. DNA of the CDR3: TGTGCCAGCAGTGAAGTTTCGATCCTCGGCTACGAGCAGTACTTC.

The chain couples TRBV6-6 to TRBJ1-5; D is perhaps TRBD1 (5 bases). The CDR3 covers 11 residues. From germline, CDR1 is MNHNY and CDR2 SVGAGI (reference sequence). V lost 4 bases, J lost 9 bases, and 7 bases lay in between. The CDR3 spells CASSSTGPQHF. CDR3 nucleotides: TGTGCCAGCAGTTCTACAGGGCCCCAGCATTTT.

Regarding this clone: The junction and the germline gene differ at one end; a read error may be behind it. V gene TRBV28 combines with J gene TRBJ2-7, with 7 bases matching TRBD2. Germline CDR1 MDHEN, CDR2 SYDVKM. CDR3 length: 14 amino acids. In DNA, the CDR3 is TGTGCCAGCCGTTTGGCGGGAGTCGCCTACGAGCAGTACTTC. Translation: CASRLAGVAYEQYF. The full variable domain, its missing parts supplied by reference TRBV28 and TRBJ2-7, is DVKVTQSSRYLVKRTGEKVFLECVQDMDHENMFWYRQDPGLGLRLIYFSYDVKMKEKGDIPEGYSVSREKKERFSLILESASTNQTSMYLCASRLAGVAYEQYFGPGTRLTVT.

The chain has TRBV28 and TRBJ2-7, with D maybe TRBD1 (6 bases). V lost 6 bases and J 2 bases, leaving 14 bases between the germline ends. Looked up from germline, CDR1 is MDHEN and CDR2 is SYDVKM. The CDR3 length is 14 residues. The CDR3 spells CASSLRDTPYEQYF. CDR3 DNA: TGTGCCAGCAGCCTCCGGGACACTCCCTACGAGCAGTACTTC.

The chain is built from TRBV7-2 and TRBJ2-7; TRBD2 aligns across 14 bases. CDR3 length equals 15 residues. Germline CDR1 reads SGHTA; CDR2 reads FQGNSA. J lost 7 bases, V lost 5 bases, and 7 bases had no gene match. The CDR3 loop is CASSGPGLAGEEQYF. CDR3 DNA: TGTGCCAGCAGCGGTCCGGGACTAGCGGGAGAAGAGCAGTACTTC.